Described below is a single T cell receptor beta chain sequence and its context. The antigen is undetermined. Some clones are missing from TCRdb's copy, which holds only in-frame ones; the method was immunoSEQ multiplex PCR. Here the sample spans approximately 24,000 clones, over 75% being singletons. Sequencing in the ViraFEST assay came after antigen-specific CD4+ T cells had been expanded with viral peptide pools, which were used to stimulate PBMC. The authors isolated CD4+ T cells after 9 to 10 days of culture. Every participant took two doses of the BNT162b2 or mRNA-1273 vaccine. Cultures received IL-2 medium that replaced half the medium on days 3 and 7. The CDR3 is 16 amino acids. Germline-derived CDR1 and CDR2 are PRHDT and FYEKMQ (reference sequence). V shed 2 bases, J shed 2 bases, and the junction held 6 bases outside the gene matches. This record comes from a study of vaccination effects on CD4 cells after COVID-19.

The chain recombines TRBV13 with TRBJ1-5; 7 bases fit TRBD1. This TCR came from a human donor who received a COVID-19 vaccine. Sequenced here: CD4+ T cells from PBMCs cultured with HCoV-NL63 spike peptides, sampled after COVID-19 vaccination. Here the CDR3 DNA reads TGTGCCAGCAGCTTAAAAGGGGGCGAAGGCAATCAGCCCCAGCATTTT. It codes for CASSLKGGEGNQPQHF.